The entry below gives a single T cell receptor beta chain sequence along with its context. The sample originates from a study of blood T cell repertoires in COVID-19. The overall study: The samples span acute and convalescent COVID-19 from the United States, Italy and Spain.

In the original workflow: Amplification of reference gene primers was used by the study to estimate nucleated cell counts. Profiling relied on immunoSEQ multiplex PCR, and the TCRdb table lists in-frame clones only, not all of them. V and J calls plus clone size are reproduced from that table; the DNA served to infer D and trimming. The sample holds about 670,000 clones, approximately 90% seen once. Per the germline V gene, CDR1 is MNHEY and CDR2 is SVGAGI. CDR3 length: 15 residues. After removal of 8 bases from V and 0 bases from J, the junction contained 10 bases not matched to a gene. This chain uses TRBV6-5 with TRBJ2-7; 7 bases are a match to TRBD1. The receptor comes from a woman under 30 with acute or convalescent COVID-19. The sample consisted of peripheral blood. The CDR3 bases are TGTGCCAGCGCCACACAGGGGAAGAGCTCCTACGAGCAGTACTTC. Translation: CASATQGKSSYEQYF.